Included here is one T cell receptor beta chain sequence, with context. Its antigen is currently unknown. Donors were ostensibly healthy at sampling, although undocumented immune exposures were probable. The data belong to a study of cytomegalovirus exposure and HLA in healthy donors. This PCR relied on a set of 60 Vbeta primers and 13 Jbeta primers. Sequencing was performed with immunoSEQ multiplex PCR; in TCRdb, only in-frame clones are kept and a portion is missing. The sample yields over 200,000 clones, more than 75% seen once. Study-wide results and caveats: A list of approximately 160 TCR beta chains associated with cytomegalovirus was given. A missense variant in DCLRE1C was later tied to TCR beta V- and J-gene trimming.

The sequenced sample was PBMCs. This clonotype was sampled from a male donor in good health and CMV-seronegative.

CDR3 amino acids: CASRLDSNEGNTIYF. CDR3 coding DNA: TGTGCCAGCAGGTTGGACAGCAACGAGGGAAACACCATATATTTT. The chain employs TRBV6-5 and TRBJ1-3, with TRBD1 as a possible D gene (6 bases). Germline assignment: CDR1 MNHEY and CDR2 SVGAGI. Trimming took off 6 bases at V and 4 bases at J, with 16 bases between the two ends. The CDR3 spans 15 residues.